The clone carrying this T cell receptor (beta chain) has a count of ten or more. The data were obtained in a study of T cells in Graves' hyperthyroidism and ophthalmopathy. There are 14 residues in the CDR3. CDR1 and CDR2 from the germline V gene are MDHEN and SYDVKM. Trimming removed 2 bases from V and 5 bases from J, with 10 bases in between. Authors of the study amplified TCR beta CDR3 regions from RNA transcripts. First-round RT-PCR targeting the TCR CDR3 was performed with the HTBI primer set. A single record per CDR3 protein comes from TCRdb applying MiXCR to the multiplex PCR reads. Of hundreds of thousands of distinct CDR3 sequences listed, less than 15% are singletons.

The TCR sequence derives from a woman younger than 30 with Graves' hyperthyroidism. The source material was blood. This chain joins TRBV28 and TRBJ1-5, with TRBD1 as a possible D gene (5 bases). CDR3 nucleotides: TGTGCCAGCAGTTTACCAGGGCAATATCAGCCCCAGCATTTT. Translation gives CASSLPGQYQPQHF.